This record covers a single T cell receptor beta chain. What it binds is unknown. This sample is drawn from a study of post-analysis software for immune sequencing data. Study-level background: Several disease courses (relapsing-remitting, secondary progressive and progressive-relapsing) of multiple sclerosis were included. General study results and limits: In patients, TRBV5-6, TRBV5-1 and TRBV20-1 belonged to about five TRBV segments found more frequently than in controls. Samples from one preparation batch, clustered by F measure, grouped strongly together.

V lost 7 bases to trimming and J lost 8 bases; unmatched junction nucleotides: 5. Germline V lookup: CDR1 SQVTM, CDR2 ANQGSEA. This CDR3 contains 12 residues. Unique molecular identifiers were carried by the TCR beta cDNA libraries. MiXCR was run by TCRdb on the PCR reads, yielding one entry per CDR3 protein. This sample yields 600,000 to 700,000 distinct CDR3 sequences, of which approximately 60% are seen a single time; around 11% belongs to the top ten. Sample: blood. This receptor was taken from a girl aged 2-10 years with multiple sclerosis. This chain connects TRBV29-1 to TRBJ1-4, with TRBD1 identical over 9 bases. CDR3 DNA: TGCAGCGCTCGGACAGGGGAGGAAAAACTGTTTTTT. Its protein product is CSARTGEEKLFF.